This entry lists 30 T cell receptor beta chains sequenced from one sample in a study of T cells expressing NK-cell markers. Reanalyzing the 5' RACE reads, TCRdb keeps one entry per CDR3 protein, without DNA. There are fewer than 550,000 distinct CDR3 sequences in the sample, with 1.4% held by the top ten. The sample consisted of blood T cells: a sorted CD56 or NKG2C T cell subset, CD4+ or CD8+ T cells, or bulk PBMC T cells (not recorded which). These receptor sequences come from a woman aged 45-60 years in good health.

This chain links TRBV5-5 with TRBJ2-1; the D call from TCRdb, TRBD1, cannot be confirmed without DNA. CDR1 and CDR2 from the germline V gene are SGHKS and YYEKEE (reference sequence). CDR3 length: 15 residues. CDR3 residues: CASSRGQGVRNEQFF.

The chain combines TRBV12-3 or TRBV12-4 with TRBJ2-5; TCRdb indicates TRBD1, and absent DNA this call remains unverified. The CDR3 contains 15 residues. CDR3 amino acids: CASSLRDRGQETQYF.

The V gene is TRBV30, the J gene TRBJ1-6. This CDR3 comprises 14 residues. Per germline, CDR1 GTSNPN and CDR2 SVGIG (reference sequence). The chain's CDR3 is CAWSVLSGGMALHF.

The CDR3 is CASSQAGTSNYEQYF. The gene calls are TRBV3-1 and TRBJ2-7; TCRdb selects TRBD2, and the lack of DNA leaves this call unchecked. CDR3 length: 15 amino acids. Germline V gives CDR1 LGHDT, CDR2 YNNKEL (reference sequence).

The chain couples TRBV10-3 to TRBJ1-1; TCRdb returns TRBD1, unconfirmable since there is no DNA. Germline lookup yields CDR1 ENHRY and CDR2 SYGVKD. This CDR3 has 15 residues. The CDR3 sequence is CAIGGSRGQNTEAFF.

The chain links TRBV3-1 to TRBJ1-6; TCRdb gives TRBD1 as the D gene, but with no DNA this cannot be confirmed. The CDR3 extends over 14 amino acids. Germline CDR1 reads LGHDT; CDR2 reads YNNKEL (reference sequence). This CDR3 reads CASSRTGEHSPLHF.

The chain uses TRBV18 and TRBJ2-1; TCRdb gives TRBD2 as the D gene, but with no DNA this cannot be confirmed. CDR3 length: 13 amino acids. Per the germline V gene, CDR1 is KGHSH and CDR2 is LQKENI. CDR3 loop: CASSPEAYNEQFF.

The chain recombines TRBV4-1 with TRBJ2-3; TCRdb calls TRBD1, which cannot be checked without DNA. Germline-derived CDR1 and CDR2 are MGHRA and YSYEKL. This CDR3 has 15 residues. The CDR3 loop reads CASSQAGTSTDTQYF.

The V gene is TRBV20-1, the J gene TRBJ2-2; no DNA is available, so the TRBD2 call from TCRdb remains unchecked. This CDR3 has 17 amino acids. Looked up from germline, CDR1 is DFQATT and CDR2 is SNEGSKA (reference sequence). The CDR3 reads CSARDSGRPPNTGELFF.

V and J are TRBV27 and TRBJ1-2; absent DNA, TCRdb's TRBD1 call cannot be checked. The CDR3 loop spans 13 amino acids. Germline-derived CDR1 and CDR2 are MNHEY and SMNVEV (reference sequence). The CDR3 loop is CASSLSGGGGYTF.

V usage is TRBV7-8 and J usage is TRBJ1-4; the D gene TCRdb calls, TRBD1, cannot be checked with no DNA. There are 14 residues in the CDR3. Germline CDR1 SGHVS, CDR2 FQNEAQ. CDR3 amino acids: CASSPTGWNEKLFF.

The chain combines TRBV11-3 with TRBJ2-7; TCRdb indicates TRBD2, and absent DNA this call remains unverified. Per germline, CDR1 SGHNT and CDR2 YENEEA. This CDR3 spans 14 amino acids. Here the CDR3 reads CASSPTGGGYEQYF.

This rearrangement joins TRBV14 to TRBJ1-2. The CDR3 sequence is 13 residues long. CDR1 SGHDN and CDR2 FVKESK come from the germline V gene. The CDR3: CASSPRSGYGYTF.

This chain joins TRBV5-6 and TRBJ2-1. From germline, CDR1 is SGHDT and CDR2 YYEEEE. CDR3 length equals 13 residues. CDR3: CASSFIQDNEQFF.

The chain is built from TRBV3-1 and TRBJ2-1; TCRdb selects TRBD2, and the lack of DNA leaves this call unchecked. The germline CDR1 and CDR2 sequences are LGHDT and YNNKEL (reference sequence). The CDR3 runs 15 residues. This CDR3 is CASSQDGLGGNEQFF.

CDR3 region: CASSPRLGTYEQYF. V gene TRBV19 combines with J gene TRBJ2-7; the D gene TCRdb calls, TRBD2, cannot be checked with no DNA. CDR3 length: 14 residues. Germline V lookup: CDR1 LNHDA, CDR2 SQIVND (reference sequence).

The genes are TRBV7-2 and TRBJ1-4. Germline assignment: CDR1 SGHTA and CDR2 FQGNSA. The CDR3 spans 15 residues. CDR3 in amino acids: CASSLTVATNEKLFF.

The chain employs TRBV11-2 and TRBJ2-1; the D gene TCRdb calls, TRBD1, cannot be checked with no DNA. The length of the CDR3 is 16 residues. The V gene's germline CDR1 is SGHAT and CDR2 FQNNGV. Here the CDR3 reads CASSPVGDPSYNEQFF.

The chain couples TRBV21-1 to TRBJ2-5. TRBV21-1 is annotated as a pseudogene. The CDR3 extends over 16 amino acids. CDR3 amino acids: CASSKDFAGREETQYF.

V and J are TRBV6-5 and TRBJ1-1; the D gene TCRdb calls, TRBD1, cannot be checked with no DNA. The CDR3 contains 13 residues. Germline CDR1 reads MNHEY; CDR2 reads SVGAGI. The CDR3 protein is CASSRRQGIEAFF.

J is TRBJ2-3 and V is TRBV7-6; lacking DNA, the TRBD1 call made by TCRdb goes unchecked. This CDR3 contains 14 residues. Germline CDR1 reads SGHVS; CDR2 reads FNYEAQ. The CDR3 is CASSLLRGTDTQYF.

The chain uses TRBV7-7 and TRBJ2-3; TCRdb names TRBD2, which stays unverified in the absence of DNA. This CDR3 contains 15 residues. From germline, CDR1 is SSHAT and CDR2 FNYEAQ (reference sequence). The CDR3 region is CASSPGTSGTDTQYF.

V usage is TRBV20-1 and J usage is TRBJ2-1. Germline V gives CDR1 DFQATT, CDR2 SNEGSKA (reference sequence). The CDR3 runs 14 residues. CDR3: CSAFSPRILNEQFF.

The rearrangement uses TRBV10-3 and TRBJ2-2; the D gene TCRdb calls, TRBD1, cannot be checked with no DNA. Germline CDR1 is ENHRY and CDR2 is SYGVKD. This CDR3 is 14 amino acids long. The CDR3 is CAISDRGKTGELFF.

The V and J genes are TRBV2 and TRBJ1-1; TCRdb's D call of TRBD1 is untestable without DNA. The CDR3 is 13 residues long. The germline V gene encodes CDR1 SNHLY and CDR2 FYNNEI. This CDR3 is CASRPGLGTEAFF. The whole variable domain, remainder taken from reference TRBV2 and TRBJ1-1, is EPEVTQTPSHQVTQMGQEVILRCVPISNHLYFYWYRQILGQKVEFLVSFYNNEISEKSEIFDDQFSVERPDGSNFTLKIRSTKLEDSAMYFCASRPGLGTEAFFGQGTRLTVV.

The chain carries TRBV29-1 and TRBJ2-3; TCRdb's D call, TRBD1, is unchecked because there is no DNA. This CDR3 has 13 amino acids. The germline gives CDR1 SQVTM, CDR2 ANQGSEA. CDR3 sequence: CSDQQGYTDTQYF.

This rearrangement joins TRBV20-1 to TRBJ1-6. The CDR3 spans 14 residues. From germline, CDR1 is DFQATT and CDR2 SNEGSKA (reference sequence). CDR3 protein: CSARGGETRSPLHF.

This chain connects TRBV4-1 to TRBJ2-3; TCRdb reports TRBD2, a call that lacks DNA to check it against. Per the germline V gene, CDR1 is MGHRA and CDR2 is YSYEKL. The CDR3 covers 16 residues. The CDR3 loop is CASRHALGRRTDTQYF.

The V gene is TRBV18, the J gene TRBJ2-1; TCRdb selects TRBD1, and the lack of DNA leaves this call unchecked. The CDR3 loop spans 15 amino acids. Germline V gives CDR1 KGHSH, CDR2 LQKENI. CDR3 amino acids: CASSPNREHINEQFF.

The V call is TRBV5-1, the J call TRBJ2-3; TCRdb indicates TRBD2, and absent DNA this call remains unverified. The length of the CDR3 is 13 residues. Germline V CDR1 and CDR2: SGHRS, YFSETQ. The CDR3 loop reads CASQTRTGDTQYF.